This TCR beta chain emerged from a study of OX40 agonist ivuxolimab in advanced cancers. On the study more broadly: Participants could have had prior anti-PD-1, anti-PD-L1 or anti-CTLA-4 therapy, and less than 45% had some. Findings and limits, study-wide: Researchers report that CD8+ T cells had, on average, more expanded clones than CD4+.

The CDR3 loop spans 11 amino acids. Trimming removed 6 bases from V and 6 bases from J, with 12 bases in between. The germline V gene encodes CDR1 DFQATT and CDR2 SNEGSKA (reference sequence). To note about this clone: Its target is not known.

Only in-frame clones appear in the TCRdb table, and some are missing; sequencing was by immunoSEQ multiplex PCR. The sample yields 100,000 or so clones, around nine tenths seen once. The sequence was collected from an adult with an advanced solid tumor such as melanoma, head and neck, liver or kidney cancer. The rearrangement links TRBV20-1 to TRBJ2-7; D unresolved. The sequencing here drew on CD4+ or CD8+ T cells sorted from blood, taken in a trial of the OX40 agonist ivuxolimab. CDR3 residues: CSAPIWGEQYF. The CDR3 DNA follows: TGCAGTGCGCCCATATGGGGCGAGCAGTACTTC.